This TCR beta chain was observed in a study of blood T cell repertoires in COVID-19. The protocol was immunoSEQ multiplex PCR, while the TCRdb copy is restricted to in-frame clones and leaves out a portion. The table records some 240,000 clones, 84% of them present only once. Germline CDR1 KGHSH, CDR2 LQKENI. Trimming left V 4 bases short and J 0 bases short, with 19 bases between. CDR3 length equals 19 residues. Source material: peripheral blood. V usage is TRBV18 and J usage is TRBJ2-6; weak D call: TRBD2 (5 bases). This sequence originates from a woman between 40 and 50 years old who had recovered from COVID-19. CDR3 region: CASSQREPNSFSGANVLTF. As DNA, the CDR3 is TGTGCCAGCTCACAACGGGAACCCAACTCCTTCTCTGGGGCCAACGTCCTGACTTTC.